The rows below give T cell receptor beta chains drawn from one sample of a study of cytomegalovirus exposure and HLA in healthy donors. Sequencing was performed with immunoSEQ multiplex PCR; in TCRdb, only in-frame clones are kept and a portion is missing. The repertoire holds about 160,000 clones, with roughly 82% as singletons. Sequenced material: PBMCs. These TCRs come from a girl aged 10 to 17 in good health and CMV-seropositive. Each CDR3 is given with its conserved first and last residue. Fields, in order: J gene, D gene, clone size, V gene, CDR3 protein, CDR3 DNA. The D gene is left open where the match is weak. Not all rows give a size; the values are once, few, many and, for expanded clones, a class.

>TRBJ2-7|TRBD2|-|TRBV30
CACTGGTPSYEQYF
TGTGCCTGTACGGGAGGGACACCTTCCTACGAGCAGTACTTC
>TRBJ2-1|TRBD2|-|TRBV4-3
CASSHRLAGGPDNEQFF
TGCGCCAGCAGCCACAGACTAGCGGGGGGGCCGGACAATGAGCAGTTCTTC
>TRBJ2-7|-|-|TRBV27
CASSFRATYEQYF
TGTGCCAGCAGTTTCAGGGCAACCTACGAGCAGTACTTC
>TRBJ2-3|TRBD2|few|TRBV7-8
CASRPFRAGGGYAVSF
TGTGCCAGCAGGCCCTTCCGGGCGGGGGGAGGATACGCAGTATCCTTT
>TRBJ2-3|-|-|TRBV27
CASSLVSADTQYF
TGTGCCAGCAGTTTGGTGAGTGCGGATACGCAGTATTTT
>TRBJ1-1|TRBD1|-|TRBV15
CATSRTGGVTEAFF
TGTGCCACCAGCAGAACAGGGGGGGTAACTGAAGCTTTCTTT
>TRBJ2-3|-|-|TRBV28
CATGPGPDTQYF
TGTGCCACCGGGCCAGGGCCCGATACGCAGTATTTT
>TRBJ2-5|-|-|TRBV29-1
CSVIPPDAGETQYF
TGCAGCGTGATCCCCCCCGACGCGGGAGAGACCCAGTACTTC
>TRBJ2-4|-|-|TRBV7-2
CASSLSRALAKNIQYF
TGTGCCAGCAGCTTAAGCAGGGCACTAGCCAAAAACATTCAGTACTTC
>TRBJ2-5|TRBD2|-|TRBV30
CAWTGTSGRPWSSQETQYF
TGTGCCTGGACCGGGACTAGCGGGAGGCCCTGGAGTTCACAAGAGACCCAGTACTTC
>TRBJ2-3|-|-|TRBV6-6
CATYWTGPWDTDTQYF
TGTGCCACCTACTGGACGGGGCCCTGGGACACGGATACGCAGTATTTT
>TRBJ2-7|-|-|TRBV9
CASADGGSSYEQYF
TGTGCCAGCGCCGACGGGGGTAGCTCCTACGAGCAGTACTTC
>TRBJ2-7|TRBD1|-|TRBV10-3
CAISGTGAAYEQYF
TGTGCCATCAGTGGGACAGGGGCTGCCTACGAGCAGTACTTC
>TRBJ2-1|-|-|TRBV28
CASSRHRGANEQFF
TGTGCCAGCAGCCGTCATCGGGGGGCCAATGAGCAGTTCTTC
>TRBJ1-4|TRBD1|-|TRBV28
CASSLVGTGADEKLFF
TGTGCCAGCAGTTTGGTCGGGACAGGGGCGGATGAAAAACTGTTTTTT
>TRBJ2-1|TRBD2|-|TRBV5-1
CASSSSGGYNEQFF
TGCGCCAGCAGCTCATCGGGGGGCTACAATGAGCAGTTCTTC
>TRBJ1-4|-|-|TRBV30
CAWSVLGTRVNEKLFF
TGTGCCTGGAGTGTACTCGGGACAAGGGTTAATGAAAAACTGTTTTTT
>TRBJ1-4|TRBD1|-|TRBV7-9
CASNDRVSNEKLFF
TGTGCCAGCAACGACAGGGTCTCTAATGAAAAACTGTTTTTT
>TRBJ2-7|-|-|TRBV7-9
CASSSYRGRAPYEQYF
TGTGCCAGCAGCTCCTACCGAGGCAGGGCACCCTACGAGCAGTACTTC
>TRBJ2-7|-|-|TRBV5-6
CASSHGDNTYEQYF
TGTGCCAGCAGCCATGGTGACAACACCTACGAGCAGTACTTC
>TRBJ2-5|TRBD1|-|TRBV19
CASIKQGCRLETQYF
TGTGCCAGTATAAAACAGGGGTGTCGGTTGGAGACCCAGTACTTC
>TRBJ1-1|TRBD1|-|TRBV19
CASSIGTGFPPEAFF
TGTGCCAGTAGTATAGGGACAGGGTTCCCCCCTGAAGCTTTCTTT
>TRBJ1-1|TRBD1|once|TRBV5-6
CASSLGGGVREAFF
TGTGCCAGCAGCTTGGGAGGGGGCGTCAGGGAAGCTTTCTTT
>TRBJ1-1|-|-|TRBV10-1
CASSPGHLTEAFF
TGCGCCAGCAGCCCGGGACACCTCACTGAAGCTTTCTTT
>TRBJ2-3|-|-|TRBV5-4
CASSRAGRTDTQYF
TGTGCCAGCAGCAGAGCGGGCCGCACAGATACGCAGTATTTT
>TRBJ2-3|TRBD2|few|TRBV25-1
CASSEARGDPSTDTQYF
TGTGCCAGCAGTGAGGCGCGGGGGGACCCTAGCACAGATACGCAGTATTTT
>TRBJ2-1|-|-|TRBV6-6
CASTAGFF
TGTGCCAGCACTGCAGGCTTCTTC
>TRBJ1-1|-|once|TRBV2
CATGREMNTEAFF
TGTGCCACCGGGAGGGAGATGAACACTGAAGCTTTCTTT
>TRBJ1-3|-|-|TRBV25-1
CASSEQRTGGNTIYF
TGTGCCAGCAGTGAACAGCGCACTGGTGGAAACACCATATATTTT
>TRBJ1-1|TRBD1|-|TRBV7-9
CSSSPRGKSTEAFF
TGTTCCAGCAGCCCCAGGGGGAAGAGCACTGAAGCTTTCTTT
>TRBJ2-1|TRBD2|once|TRBV2
CASSPGLAGPREQFF
TGTGCCAGCAGCCCGGGACTAGCGGGGCCGCGTGAGCAGTTCTTC
>TRBJ1-1|-|-|TRBV2
CASSEQGIGTEAFF
TGTGCCAGCAGTGAACAGGGGATCGGAACTGAAGCTTTCTTT
>TRBJ2-7|-|few|TRBV7-3
CASSFNEQYF
TGTGCCAGCAGCTTCAACGAGCAGTACTTC
>TRBJ2-3|TRBD2|-|TRBV11-2
CASSLLAGGQVDTQYF
TGTGCCAGCAGCTTACTAGCGGGGGGCCAGGTGGATACGCAGTATTTT
>TRBJ1-2|-|-|TRBV6-5
CASSSGQINGYTF
TGTGCCAGCAGTTCCGGACAGATCAATGGCTACACCTTC
>TRBJ2-1|-|-|TRBV7-2
CASSSPSDPSYNEQFF
TGTGCCAGCAGCTCCCCTAGCGACCCTTCCTACAATGAGCAGTTCTTC
>TRBJ2-5|-|-|TRBV9
CASSVEGDTQETQYF
TGTGCCAGCAGCGTAGAGGGGGATACACAAGAGACCCAGTACTTC
>TRBJ1-2|-|-|TRBV7-9
CSSTSLSSIRGGYTF
TGTTCCAGCACATCTCTGTCCAGCATTAGGGGTGGCTACACCTTC
>TRBJ1-2|-|-|TRBV5-1
CASSLQGPNYGYTF
TGCGCCAGCAGCTTGCAGGGGCCCAACTATGGCTACACCTTC
>TRBJ1-1|-|few|TRBV4-3
CASSQDRRSTEAFF
TGCGCCAGCAGCCAAGATAGACGGAGCACTGAAGCTTTCTTT
>TRBJ1-2|-|-|TRBV7-9
CASSSRGGDNYGYTF
TGTGCCAGCAGCTCCCGGGGGGGGGATAACTATGGCTACACCTTC
>TRBJ2-5|-|once|TRBV29-1
CSVEGGALETQYF
TGCAGCGTTGAGGGGGGGGCTTTGGAGACCCAGTACTTC
>TRBJ2-3|-|-|TRBV2
CASSESQDTQYF
TGTGCCAGCAGTGAATCCCAAGATACGCAGTATTTT
>TRBJ2-7|TRBD2|-|TRBV5-4
CASSLGLAGGEQYF
TGTGCCAGCAGCTTGGGACTAGCGGGGGGCGAGCAGTACTTC
>TRBJ2-1|TRBD2|-|TRBV2
CASIDELAPYNEQFF
TGTGCCAGCATCGACGAACTAGCGCCTTACAATGAGCAGTTCTTC
>TRBJ1-1|TRBD1|-|TRBV27
CASSSPPIYRGEYTEAFF
TGTGCCAGCAGCTCACCTCCAATATACAGGGGAGAGTACACTGAAGCTTTCTTT
>TRBJ1-2|TRBD1|-|TRBV2
CASRRTGTDYGYTF
TGTGCCAGCAGACGGACCGGGACAGACTATGGCTACACCTTC
>TRBJ2-1|TRBD2|-|TRBV6-1
CASSGGLALYNEQFF
TGTGCCAGCAGTGGGGGACTAGCGCTTTACAATGAGCAGTTCTTC